This T cell receptor beta chain was sequenced in a study of identical twins. This clonotype was detected a few times. Its matching antigen is unknown. Every sampled donor was Caucasian and healthy. Study-level points and caveats: Zero-insertion analyses could be partly confounded by invariant MAIT and iNKT cells.

A universal primer site was incorporated via template switching, and the cDNA contained unique molecular identifiers. MiXCR, run by TCRdb on the 5' RACE reads, gives a single entry per CDR3 protein. This table holds 450,000 or so distinct CDR3 sequences, 14% found once. The CDR3 covers 13 residues. Unmatched junction bases numbered 8, after V lost 9 bases and J lost 4 bases. Germline CDR1 reads SGHAT; CDR2 reads FQNNGV. These data also formed part of another study, on yellow fever vaccine responses in identical twins.

Sequencing input: CD4+ T cells sorted from blood. V gene TRBV11-2 combines with J gene TRBJ2-7, with 8 bases lining up with TRBD2. The TCR sequence derives from a woman aged 18 to 35 in good health. The CDR3 loop reads CASRQTSAYEQYF. The CDR3 bases are TGTGCCAGTAGACAGACTAGCGCATACGAGCAGTACTTC. The full variable domain, completed using reference TRBV11-2 and TRBJ2-7, is EAGVAQSPRYKIIEKRQSVAFWCNPISGHATLYWYQQILGQGPKLLIQFQNNGVVDDSQLPKDRFSAERLKGVDSTLKIQPAKLEDSAVYLCASRQTSAYEQYFGPGTRLTVT.